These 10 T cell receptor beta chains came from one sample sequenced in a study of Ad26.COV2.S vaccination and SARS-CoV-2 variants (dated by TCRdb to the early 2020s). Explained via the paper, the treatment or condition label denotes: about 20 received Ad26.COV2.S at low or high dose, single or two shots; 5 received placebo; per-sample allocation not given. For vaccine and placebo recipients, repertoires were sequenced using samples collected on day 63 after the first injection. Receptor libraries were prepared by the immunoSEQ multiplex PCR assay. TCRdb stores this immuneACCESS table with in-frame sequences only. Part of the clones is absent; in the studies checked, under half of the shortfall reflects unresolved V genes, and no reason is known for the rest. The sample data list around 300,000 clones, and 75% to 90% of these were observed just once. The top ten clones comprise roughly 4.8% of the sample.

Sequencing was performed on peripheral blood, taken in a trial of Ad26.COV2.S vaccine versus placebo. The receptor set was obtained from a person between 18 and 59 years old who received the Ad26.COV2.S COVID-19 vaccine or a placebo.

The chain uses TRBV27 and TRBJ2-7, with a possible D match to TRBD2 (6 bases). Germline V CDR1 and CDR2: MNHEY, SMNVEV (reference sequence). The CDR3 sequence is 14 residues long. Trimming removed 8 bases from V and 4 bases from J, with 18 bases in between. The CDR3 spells CASSTGLTSYEQYF. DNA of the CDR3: TGTGCCAGCTCGACGGGACTTACCAGTTACGAGCAGTACTTC.

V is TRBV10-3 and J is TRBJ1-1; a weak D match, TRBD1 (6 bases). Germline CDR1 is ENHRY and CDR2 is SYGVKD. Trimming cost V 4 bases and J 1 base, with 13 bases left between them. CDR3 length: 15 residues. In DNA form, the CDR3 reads TGTGCCATCAGTGGGGGGCAGGGGTGGAACACTGAAGCTTTCTTT. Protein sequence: CAISGGQGWNTEAFF.

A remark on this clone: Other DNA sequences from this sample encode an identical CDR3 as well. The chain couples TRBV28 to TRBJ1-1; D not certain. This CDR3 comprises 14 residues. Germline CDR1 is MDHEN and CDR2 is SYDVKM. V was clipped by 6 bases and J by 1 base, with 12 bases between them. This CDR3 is CASRLKEGNTEAFF. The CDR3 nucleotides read TGTGCCAGCAGACTAAAGGAGGGGAACACTGAAGCTTTCTTT.

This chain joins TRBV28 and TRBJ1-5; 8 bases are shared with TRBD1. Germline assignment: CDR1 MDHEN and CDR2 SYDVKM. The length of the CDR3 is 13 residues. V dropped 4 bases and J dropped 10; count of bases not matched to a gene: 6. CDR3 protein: CASSWGQVGPQHF. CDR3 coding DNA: TGTGCCAGCAGTTGGGGACAGGTGGGACCCCAGCATTTT. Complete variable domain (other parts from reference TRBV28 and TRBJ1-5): DVKVTQSSRYLVKRTGEKVFLECVQDMDHENMFWYRQDPGLGLRLIYFSYDVKMKEKGDIPEGYSVSREKKERFSLILESASTNQTSMYLCASSWGQVGPQHFGDGTRLSIL.

The CDR3 DNA follows: TGTGCCAGCGGTGGGGGCAGTGGCTACACCTTC. Amino acids: CASGGGSGYTF. The chain recombines TRBV9 with TRBJ1-2, with D possibly matching TRBD1 (6 bases). V lost 7 bases, J lost 7 bases, and 11 bases lay in between. Looked up from germline, CDR1 is SGDLS and CDR2 is YYNGEE. The CDR3 sequence is 11 residues long. The full variable domain, completed using reference TRBV9 and TRBJ1-2, is DSGVTQTPKHLITATGQRVTLRCSPRSGDLSVYWYQQSLDQGLQFLIQYYNGEERAKGNILERFSAQQFPDLHSELNLSSLELGDSALYFCASGGGSGYTFGSGTRLTVV.

The CDR3 DNA reads as TGCGCCAGCAGCAACCCGGACAGGGCCTACAATGAGCAGTTCTTC. This encodes CASSNPDRAYNEQFF. The chain combines TRBV4-1 with TRBJ2-1, with 8 bases lining up with TRBD1. The CDR3 loop spans 15 amino acids. J gave up 2 bases and V 5 bases, and 5 bases lay outside the gene matches. CDR1 is MGHRA, CDR2 YSYEKL, per germline.

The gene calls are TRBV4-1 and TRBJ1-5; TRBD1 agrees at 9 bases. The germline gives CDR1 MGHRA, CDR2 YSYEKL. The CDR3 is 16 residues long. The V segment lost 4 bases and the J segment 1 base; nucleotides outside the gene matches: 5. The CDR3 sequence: CASSPGQGSSNQPQHF. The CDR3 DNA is TGCGCCAGCAGCCCGGGACAGGGCTCCAGCAATCAGCCCCAGCATTTT.

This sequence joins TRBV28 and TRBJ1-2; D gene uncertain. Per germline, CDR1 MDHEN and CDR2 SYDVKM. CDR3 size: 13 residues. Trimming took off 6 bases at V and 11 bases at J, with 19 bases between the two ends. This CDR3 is CASSRPDGGRYTF. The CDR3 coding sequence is TGTGCCAGCAGCCGTCCGGACGGAGGAAGGTACACCTTC.

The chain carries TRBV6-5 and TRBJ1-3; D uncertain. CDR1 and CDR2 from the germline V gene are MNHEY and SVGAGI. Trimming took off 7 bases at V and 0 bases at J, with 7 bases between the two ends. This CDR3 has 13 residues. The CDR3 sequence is CASTGVSGNTIYF. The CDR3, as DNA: TGTGCCAGCACAGGAGTCTCTGGAAACACCATATATTTT.

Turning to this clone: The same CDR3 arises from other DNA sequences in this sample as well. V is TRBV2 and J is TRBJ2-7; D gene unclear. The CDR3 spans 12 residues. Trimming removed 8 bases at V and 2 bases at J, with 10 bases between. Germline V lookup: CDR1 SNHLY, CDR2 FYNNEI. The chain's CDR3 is CASRGGTYEQYF. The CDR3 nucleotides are TGTGCCAGCCGTGGCGGCACCTACGAGCAGTACTTC.